The 9 T cell receptor beta chains listed next were all sequenced from one sample in a study of response to subunit inactivated influenza vaccine (dated 2018 in TCRdb). Receptors were amplified or captured by RT-PCR. Instrument on record: Illumina HiSeq 2500. TCRdb handled the public reads itself, with Q25 trimming in fastp and clone calling in MiXCR, and kept productive beta chains. Merged by CDR3 protein, the rows form single entries marked with the most common genes and DNA. The table for this sample lists about 610,000 distinct CDR3 sequences; approximately 15% of them were counted only once. The top ten clonotypes cover around 10% of the sample. Sample: PBMCs from blood, taken roughly 12 days after vaccination. The receptors derive from a man aged 45 to 65 who received an inactivated influenza vaccine. Donor details come from another sample of the same person, matched by shared clones.

This chain connects TRBV20-1 to TRBJ2-1; no reliable D call. This CDR3 contains 13 residues. V was cut by 5 bases and J by 0 bases, with 8 bases left in between. In germline, CDR1 is DFQATT, CDR2 SNEGSKA (reference sequence). CDR3: CSAHQPSYNEQFF. CDR3 DNA: TGCAGTGCTCACCAACCCTCCTACAATGAGCAGTTCTTC.

This clonotype occurred a few times. This chain links TRBV20-1 with TRBJ1-5; D unclear. The germline V gene has CDR1 DFQATT and CDR2 SNEGSKA (reference sequence). Trimming took off 0 bases at V and 10 bases at J, with 13 bases between the two ends. The CDR3 has 13 residues. This CDR3 reads CSARDLAEDPQHF. The DNA of the CDR3 is TGCAGTGCTAGAGATCTGGCAGAAGACCCCCAGCATTTT.

This clonotype appeared a single time. One end of the junction is discordant with germline, which a read error may explain. The DNA for the CDR3 is TGCAGTGCTACCCCCACAGTCCAAGAGACCCAGGACTTC. It encodes CSATPTVQETQDF. The chain uses TRBV20-1 and TRBJ2-5; D remains unclear. Germline V gives CDR1 DFQATT, CDR2 SNEGSKA (reference sequence). The length of the CDR3 is 13 residues.

This clonotype was observed a handful of times. The chain recombines TRBV5-1 with TRBJ1-1; TRBD1 matches at 8 bases. The CDR3 contains 13 residues. Germline trimming cut 2 bases from V and 7 bases from J; bases unmatched to any gene: 4. Per germline, CDR1 SGHRS and CDR2 YFSETQ. As DNA, the CDR3 is TGCGCCAGCAGCTTTGGACAGGGCTTTGAAGCTTTCTTT. Residues: CASSFGQGFEAFF. The full variable domain, with the rest looked up from reference TRBV5-1 and TRBJ1-1, is KAGVTQTPRYLIKTRGQQVTLSCSPISGHRSVSWYQQTPGQGLQFLFEYFSETQRNKGNFPGRFSGRQFSNSRSEMNVSTLELGDSALYLCASSFGQGFEAFFGQGTRLTVV.

V gene TRBV20-1 combines with J gene TRBJ1-6; 7 bases are a match to TRBD1. Germline V gene sequence: CDR1 DFQATT, CDR2 SNEGSKA (reference sequence). After removal of 6 bases from V and 6 bases from J, the junction contained 8 bases not matched to a gene. CDR3 length equals 14 residues. The CDR3 sequence: CSARPGTVNSPLHF. CDR3 nucleotide sequence: TGCAGTGCCAGGCCTGGGACAGTTAATTCACCCCTCCACTTT.

V is TRBV20-1 and J is TRBJ2-3, with D perhaps matching TRBD1 or TRBD2 (6 bases each). This CDR3 has 15 residues. The germline V gene has CDR1 DFQATT and CDR2 SNEGSKA (reference sequence). Trimming left V 5 bases short and J 0 bases short, with 15 bases between. CDR3 in amino acids: CSALAWDKSTDTQYF. The CDR3 nucleotides read TGCAGTGCTCTAGCGTGGGACAAGAGCACAGATACGCAGTATTTT.

This rearrangement joins TRBV20-1 to TRBJ2-7, with 9 bases lining up with TRBD1. The CDR3 extends over 16 amino acids. Germline loops: CDR1 DFQATT, CDR2 SNEGSKA (reference sequence). V trimming: 5 bases; J trimming: 2 bases; junction bases outside the gene matches: 13. The CDR3 protein is CSAFTTGGRVPYEQYF. The CDR3 DNA reads as TGCAGTGCTTTCACTACAGGGGGCAGAGTCCCCTACGAGCAGTACTTC.

The chain joins TRBV28 to TRBJ2-7; no definite D call. Trimming took 8 bases from V and 2 from J, leaving 25 bases between them. The length of the CDR3 is 17 residues. Germline values: CDR1 MDHEN, CDR2 SYDVKM. The CDR3, as DNA: TGTGCCAGCGGGTCCACAGTAATCAGTACCCCAACCTACGAGCAGTACTTC. Translation: CASGSTVISTPTYEQYF.

The V and J genes are TRBV7-2 and TRBJ2-7; TRBD2 might be the D (6 bases). Deletions cut 2 bases from V and 5 bases from J, with 10 bases between. Germline CDR1 is SGHTA and CDR2 is FQGNSA. The CDR3 has 13 amino acids. The CDR3 DNA follows: TGTGCCAGCAGCTTAAGGAGGGAACACGAGCAGTACTTC. Residues: CASSLRREHEQYF.